Below, 26 T cell receptor beta chains from the same sample are listed, as sequenced in a study of radiation and T cells in renal cell carcinoma. Noted time point: blood 4 weeks post-SBRT, at nephrectomy. Treatment specified: 15 Gy SBRT to primary tumor, nephrectomy 4 weeks later. Only in-frame clones appear in the TCRdb table, and some are missing; sequencing was by immunoSEQ multiplex PCR. This sample yields about 43,000 clones, of which 80% to 85% are seen a single time; 25% to 30% belongs to the top ten. The source material was blood, sampled from a patient whose treatment included radiotherapy and nephrectomy. These receptors originate from a woman between 65 and 79 years old with renal cell carcinoma.

This clone was seen a single time. V gene TRBV2 combines with J gene TRBJ2-7; D perhaps matches TRBD1 (5 bases). Trimming removed 7 bases from V and 0 bases from J, with 10 bases in between. The CDR3 is 13 residues long. Germline V gene data show CDR1 as SNHLY and CDR2 as FYNNEI. CDR3 protein: CASTGDSSYEQYF. For the CDR3, the DNA is TGTGCCAGCACCGGAGACAGCTCCTACGAGCAGTACTTC.

The chain is built from TRBV27 and TRBJ1-6; 11 bases align to TRBD1. The CDR3 is made up of 17 amino acids. V was clipped by 7 bases and J by 6 bases; unmatched bases: 11. Germline V gene data show CDR1 as MNHEY and CDR2 as SMNVEV (reference sequence). CDR3 region: CASTNPGQGVPNSPLHF. The CDR3 DNA follows: TGTGCCAGCACCAATCCGGGACAGGGGGTCCCTAATTCACCCCTCCACTTT.

The chain uses TRBV7-9 and TRBJ2-6; D assignment may be TRBD1 or TRBD2 (5 bases each). Germline CDR1 is SEHNR and CDR2 is FQNEAQ (reference sequence). The CDR3 contains 17 residues. The germline V and J ends were trimmed by 5 bases and 0 bases, with 14 bases remaining between them. The CDR3 sequence: CASSPGRSDSGANVLTF. CDR3 nucleotides: TGTGCCAGCAGCCCGGGGCGGTCTGACTCTGGGGCCAACGTCCTGACTTTC.

The chain joins TRBV4-1 to TRBJ1-2, with D hard to call. Trimming removed 5 bases from V and 0 bases from J, with 10 bases in between. CDR1 MGHRA and CDR2 YSYEKL come from the germline V gene. The CDR3 has 14 amino acids. CDR3 residues: CASSIDIANYGYTF. The CDR3 bases are TGCGCCAGCAGCATCGACATCGCTAACTATGGCTACACCTTC.

The table lists this clone with a few counts. The same CDR3 can be traced to other DNA sequences in this sample. The gene calls are TRBV9 and TRBJ2-5; 10 bases are a match to TRBD2. V lost 2 bases, J lost 2 bases, and 6 bases stayed unmatched. Germline V gives CDR1 SGDLS, CDR2 YYNGEE. This CDR3 region has 16 residues. DNA of the CDR3: TGTGCCAGCAGCGTTTTAGCGGGAGGACCTCAAGAGACCCAGTACTTC. Translated: CASSVLAGGPQETQYF.

The chain carries TRBV6-1 and TRBJ2-7, with 9 bases that match TRBD1. From germline, CDR1 is MNHNS and CDR2 SASEGT. V lost 6 bases to trimming and J lost 1 base; unmatched junction nucleotides: 1. The CDR3 is made up of 13 amino acids. The CDR3 is CASRGTGSYEQYF. The CDR3 nucleotides are TGTGCCAGCAGGGGGACAGGGTCCTACGAGCAGTACTTC.

In its sample, this clone was seen a few times. V and J are TRBV28 and TRBJ2-7, with 8 nucleotides matching TRBD1. V was pared by 4 bases and J by 1 base, with 6 bases of the junction left unmatched. Germline assignment: CDR1 MDHEN and CDR2 SYDVKM. The CDR3 extends over 15 amino acids. Here the CDR3 reads CASSSWGQVSYEQYF. The CDR3 DNA sequence: TGTGCCAGCAGTTCCTGGGGACAGGTTTCCTACGAGCAGTACTTC. The complete variable domain, with remaining parts taken from reference TRBV28 and TRBJ2-7, reads DVKVTQSSRYLVKRTGEKVFLECVQDMDHENMFWYRQDPGLGLRLIYFSYDVKMKEKGDIPEGYSVSREKKERFSLILESASTNQTSMYLCASSSWGQVSYEQYFGPGTRLTVT.

The chain is built from TRBV10-2 and TRBJ2-3; D perhaps matches TRBD1 (5 bases). The germline V and J ends were trimmed by 4 bases and 5 bases, with 10 bases remaining between them. The CDR3 covers 13 residues. Germline V CDR1 and CDR2: WSHSY, SAAADI. The CDR3 nucleotides are TGCGCCAGCAGTGCCCCAGGGCGAGATACGCAGTATTTT. This codes for CASSAPGRDTQYF.

The chain carries TRBV10-3 and TRBJ1-1; 8 positions match TRBD1. V lost 2 bases to trimming and J lost 0 bases; unmatched junction nucleotides: 2. Germline CDR1 ENHRY, CDR2 SYGVKD. This CDR3 spans 15 amino acids. The CDR3, as DNA: TGTGCCATCAGTGAGGGGGACAGGCTGAACACTGAAGCTTTCTTT. As protein: CAISEGDRLNTEAFF.

The rearrangement links TRBV10-3 to TRBJ2-7; 7 bases fit TRBD1. V shed 2 bases, J shed 3 bases, and the junction held 7 bases outside the gene matches. CDR1 ENHRY and CDR2 SYGVKD come from the germline V gene. The CDR3 spans 15 residues. CDR3 amino acids: CAISEQPGQSYEQYF. Written as DNA, the CDR3 is TGTGCCATCAGTGAGCAACCGGGACAGAGCTACGAGCAGTACTTC.

Concerning this clone itself: Its ends do not fully match the called genes, so a read error is possible. CDR3 residues: CASSEGWGQGSYEQYF. As DNA, the CDR3 is TGTGCCAGCAGCGAAGGGTGGGGACAGGGATCGTACGAGCAGTACTTC. This chain links TRBV6-1 with TRBJ2-7; TRBD1 agrees at 9 bases. Germline V gene lookup returns CDR1 MNHNS and CDR2 SASEGT. The CDR3 runs 16 residues.

This clone appeared once. The chain recombines TRBV11-1 with TRBJ1-6; D may be TRBD1 (5 bases). Per germline, CDR1 SGHAT and CDR2 FQDESV (reference sequence). This CDR3 region has 14 residues. Trimming took 5 bases from V and 7 from J, leaving 12 bases between them. DNA for the CDR3: TGTGCCAGCAGCCCCCGGGACCTGAATTCACCCCTCCACTTT. This gives the protein CASSPRDLNSPLHF.

The CDR3 DNA reads TGTGCCAGCAGCTTGGCCGGGACTAGCGGGGGTTCTACGCAGTATTTT. It yields the protein CASSLAGTSGGSTQYF. The V call is TRBV5-6, the J call TRBJ2-3, with 14 positions matching TRBD2. CDR3 length: 16 residues. The trim removed 0 bases at V and 8 bases at J, leaving 5 bases unmatched. Germline values: CDR1 SGHDT, CDR2 YYEEEE.

The chain combines TRBV6-5 with TRBJ2-7, with D uncertain. Trimming shortened V by 6 bases and J by 7 bases, and 10 bases separated the two germline ends. The germline gives CDR1 MNHEY, CDR2 SVGAGI. The CDR3 is 11 amino acids. CDR3 amino acids: CASRYGREQYF. DNA of the CDR3: TGTGCCAGCAGATATGGTCGGGAGCAGTACTTC.

This clone was found once. The chain combines TRBV7-6 with TRBJ1-1; D is unresolved. Germline assignment: CDR1 SGHVS and CDR2 FNYEAQ. V shed 3 bases and J shed 7 bases, with 9 bases lying between them. This CDR3 region has 12 residues. CDR3 DNA: TGTGCCAGCAGCTTGGCCGACGGTGAAGCTTTCTTT. It encodes CASSLADGEAFF.

Only one count was recorded for this clone. This chain links TRBV6-1 with TRBJ2-5; 12 positions agree with TRBD2. The CDR3 sequence is 15 residues long. The germline V gene has CDR1 MNHNS and CDR2 SASEGT. Unmatched junction bases numbered 7, after V lost 6 bases and J lost 5 bases. CDR3 residues: CASSQLAGGSETQYF. DNA of the CDR3: TGTGCCAGCAGCCAACTAGCGGGAGGCAGTGAGACCCAGTACTTC.

Here the CDR3 DNA reads TGTGCCAGCAGCTTAGGGCAGGCAGTCTATGGCTACACCTTC. It yields the protein CASSLGQAVYGYTF. The V gene is TRBV11-2, the J gene TRBJ1-2; D ambiguous. Looked up from germline, CDR1 is SGHAT and CDR2 is FQNNGV. Trimming removed 1 base from V and 4 bases from J, with 10 bases in between. This CDR3 has 14 residues.

The chain uses TRBV4-1 and TRBJ2-3; D is undetermined. The CDR3 loop spans 14 amino acids. In germline, CDR1 is MGHRA, CDR2 YSYEKL. Trimming pared 0 bases from V and 4 bases from J, leaving 8 bases between. CDR3 bases: TGCGCCAGCAGCCAAGACGGGCTAGCAGATACGCAGTATTTT. This translates into CASSQDGLADTQYF.

The rearrangement uses TRBV18 and TRBJ1-5; D is uncertain. Trimming stripped 6 bases from V and 4 bases from J, with 10 bases between. The germline gives CDR1 KGHSH, CDR2 LQKENI. CDR3 size: 13 residues. The DNA for the CDR3 is TGTGCCAGCTCCCCTGACATTAATCAGCCCCAGCATTTT. This codes for CASSPDINQPQHF.

The chain combines TRBV11-2 with TRBJ2-5, with a possible D match to TRBD1 (6 bases). Trimming stripped 3 bases from V and 2 bases from J, with 10 bases between. Germline lookup yields CDR1 SGHAT and CDR2 FQNNGV. This CDR3 contains 14 residues. The CDR3 spells CASSFGQFQETQYF. DNA for the CDR3: TGTGCCAGCAGCTTCGGACAGTTTCAAGAGACCCAGTACTTC.

V and J are TRBV4-2 and TRBJ2-3; 8 nucleotides align to TRBD2. The junction had 4 bases not matched to a gene; V was cut back by 0 bases and J by 2 bases. The CDR3 covers 16 residues. Germline V CDR1 and CDR2: LGHNA, YNFKEQ. CDR3 DNA sequence: TGTGCCAGCAGCCAAGAAGAGCGGGGGCCCACAGATACGCAGTATTTT. Translated, it gives CASSQEERGPTDTQYF.

The genes are TRBV25-1 and TRBJ1-1; maybe TRBD1 (6 bases). The CDR3 extends over 13 amino acids. Germline V gene sequence: CDR1 MGHDK, CDR2 SYGVNS. V lost 9 bases and J 2 bases, leaving 13 bases between the germline ends. The CDR3 is CASTQGINTEAFF. The CDR3 DNA follows: TGTGCCAGTACTCAGGGGATCAACACTGAAGCTTTCTTT.

This sequence joins TRBV5-1 and TRBJ2-1; 14 bases map to TRBD2. Trimming at V came to 4 bases and at J to 10 bases, leaving 7 bases not matched to a gene. The germline V gene has CDR1 SGHRS and CDR2 YFSETQ. The CDR3 has 15 amino acids. The DNA of the CDR3 is TGCGCCAGCAGCACCGGACTAGCGGGGGGATCCGAGCAGTTCTTC. Residues: CASSTGLAGGSEQFF.

This chain connects TRBV21-1 to TRBJ2-7; TRBD2 was called by the table and not checked on the DNA. TRBV21-1 is a pseudogene. The CDR3 consists of 16 residues. In nucleotides, the CDR3 is TGTGCCAGCAGCACCCGACTAGCGGGTCCATCCTACGAGCAGTACTTC. Its translation: CASSTRLAGPSYEQYF.

DNA of the CDR3: TGTGCCAGCAGTTTAACGGTCCCTCGGGGGGACGAAGCTGAAGCTTTCTTT. Encoded protein: CASSLTVPRGDEAEAFF. The chain joins TRBV27 to TRBJ1-1, with D perhaps TRBD1 (5 bases). Germline loops: CDR1 MNHEY, CDR2 SMNVEV (reference sequence). The CDR3 is 17 residues long. The ends were cut back, 2 bases at V and 6 bases at J, with 22 bases in the middle.

This chain connects TRBV10-1 to TRBJ2-7; 8 positions match TRBD1. The V gene's germline CDR1 is WNHNN and CDR2 SYGVQD (reference sequence). The V segment lost 5 bases and the J segment 2 bases; nucleotides outside the gene matches: 5. The CDR3 has 14 residues. The CDR3 sequence is CASSPGQGPYEQYF. CDR3 in DNA: TGCGCCAGCAGTCCAGGACAGGGTCCCTACGAGCAGTACTTC.